This is a list of T cell receptor beta chains from one sample in a study of blood T cell repertoires in COVID-19. Data came from immunoSEQ multiplex PCR; TCRdb stores just in-frame clones and leaves some out. The sample carries some 490,000 clones, about 85% recorded once. What was sequenced was PBMCs or T cells enriched from blood (not recorded which). These receptor sequences come from a woman aged 60 to 75 who had recovered from COVID-19. Each CDR3 is given with its conserved first and last residue. Fields, in order: V gene, J gene, CDR3 protein.

>TRBV7-6|TRBJ2-3
CASSLGQGLNTDTQYF
>TRBV2|TRBJ1-1
CASSENSFGTEAFF
>TRBV28|TRBJ2-4
CASSLRRGNIQYF
>TRBV24-1|TRBJ1-2
CATSDSGINYGYTF
>TRBV28|TRBJ1-2
CASSFGDRGNYGYTF
>TRBV6-5|TRBJ2-1
CASSYSSYNEQFF
>TRBV5-1|TRBJ2-3
CASSVTDTQYF
>TRBV28|TRBJ1-6
CASGQGHSPLHF
>TRBV3-1/TRBV3-2|TRBJ1-6
CASSFRVDNSPLHF
>TRBV13|TRBJ2-5
CASSFEGAQETQYF
>TRBV19|TRBJ1-5
CASSMDRGVGQPQHF
>TRBV2|TRBJ1-3
CASSVTGPGNTIYF
>TRBV10-1|TRBJ2-7
CASSESPGLTPFYEQYF
>TRBV6-5|TRBJ1-2
CASSYLDRGRHGYTF
>TRBV6-2/TRBV6-3|TRBJ1-5
CASSPPRQPQHF
>TRBV2|TRBJ1-4
CASSPELGGYEKLFF
>TRBV11-3|TRBJ2-1
CASSLGAGIDEQFF
>TRBV22-1|TRBJ2-1
CPGSAPPLVWYNEQFF
>TRBV2|TRBJ2-1
CASSDSSYNEQFF
>TRBV2|TRBJ1-1
CASSQEVGTEAFF
>TRBV11-2|TRBJ2-1
CATADSSSHNEQFF
>TRBV5-1|TRBJ1-5
CASSLYSNQPQHF
>TRBV19|TRBJ1-2
CASTPSGFYGYTF
>TRBV6-5|TRBJ1-3
CASSPGQRNTIYF
>TRBV19|TRBJ2-3
CASARVLSTDTQYF
>TRBV24-1|TRBJ2-2
CATSATPAPTGELFF
>TRBV28|TRBJ2-4
CASSRADRGGNIQYF
>TRBV19|TRBJ1-1
CASSIVTGRVTEAFF
>TRBV3-1/TRBV3-2|TRBJ1-2
CASSQDWRGRGYTF
>TRBV2|TRBJ1-4
CASSVRTATNEKLFF
>TRBV27|TRBJ1-5
CASSLKGQVSSSNQPQHF
>TRBV5-1|TRBJ2-1
CASSYQGGGNGEQFF
>TRBV2|TRBJ2-2
CASRDRGNTGELFF
>TRBV7-2|TRBJ1-6
CASSLTASSYNSPLHF
>TRBV3-1/TRBV3-2|TRBJ1-1
CASSRGGGGAEAFF
>TRBV5-1|TRBJ2-7
CASSPRQGNYEQYF
>TRBV14|TRBJ1-2
CASSPRGPNYGYTF
>TRBV6-5|TRBJ2-6
CASRTKGSGANVLTF
>TRBV30|TRBJ1-2
CAWTPGTGAHYTF
>TRBV5-8|TRBJ1-5
CASSPDRVQPQHF